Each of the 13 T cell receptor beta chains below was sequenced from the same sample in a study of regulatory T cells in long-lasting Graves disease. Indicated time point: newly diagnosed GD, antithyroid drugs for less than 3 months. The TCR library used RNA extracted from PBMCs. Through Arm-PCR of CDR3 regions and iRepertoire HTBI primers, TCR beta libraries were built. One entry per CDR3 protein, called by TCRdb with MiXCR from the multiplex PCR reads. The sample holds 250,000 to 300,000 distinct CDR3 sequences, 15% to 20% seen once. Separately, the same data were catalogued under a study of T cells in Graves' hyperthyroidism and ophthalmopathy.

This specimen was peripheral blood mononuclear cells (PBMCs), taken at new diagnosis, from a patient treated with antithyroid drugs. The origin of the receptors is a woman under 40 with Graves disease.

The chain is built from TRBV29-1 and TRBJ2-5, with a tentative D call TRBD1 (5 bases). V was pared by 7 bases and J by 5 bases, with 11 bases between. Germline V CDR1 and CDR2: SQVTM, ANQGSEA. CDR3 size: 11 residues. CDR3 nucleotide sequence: TGCAGCGGGATCCACAGGGAGACCCAGTACTTC. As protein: CSGIHRETQYF.

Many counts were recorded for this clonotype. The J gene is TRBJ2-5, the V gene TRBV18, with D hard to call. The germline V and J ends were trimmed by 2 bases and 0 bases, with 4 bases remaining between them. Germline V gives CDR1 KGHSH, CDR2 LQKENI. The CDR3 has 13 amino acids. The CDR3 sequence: CASSPRHQETQYF. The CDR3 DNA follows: TGTGCCAGCTCACCAAGACACCAAGAGACCCAGTACTTC.

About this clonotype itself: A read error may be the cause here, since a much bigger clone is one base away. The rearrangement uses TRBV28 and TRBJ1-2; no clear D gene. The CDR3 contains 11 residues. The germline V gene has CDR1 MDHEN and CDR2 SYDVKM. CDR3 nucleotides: TGTACCAGCAGTTGGATAAATGGCTACACCTTC. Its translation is CTSSWINGYTF.

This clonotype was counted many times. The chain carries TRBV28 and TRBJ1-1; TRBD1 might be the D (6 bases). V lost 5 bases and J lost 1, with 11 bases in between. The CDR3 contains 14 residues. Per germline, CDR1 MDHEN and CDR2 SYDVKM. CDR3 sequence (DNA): TGTGCCAGCAGTCCCACGACAGGGAACACTGAAGCTTTCTTT. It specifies CASSPTTGNTEAFF.

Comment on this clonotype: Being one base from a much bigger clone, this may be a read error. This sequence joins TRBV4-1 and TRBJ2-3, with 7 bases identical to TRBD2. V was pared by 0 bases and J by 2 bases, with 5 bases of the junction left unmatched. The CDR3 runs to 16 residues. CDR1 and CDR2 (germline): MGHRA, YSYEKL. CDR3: CASSQERLATTDTQYF. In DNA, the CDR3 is TGCGCCAGCAGCCAAGAGCGACTAGCCACCACAGATACGCAGTATTTT.

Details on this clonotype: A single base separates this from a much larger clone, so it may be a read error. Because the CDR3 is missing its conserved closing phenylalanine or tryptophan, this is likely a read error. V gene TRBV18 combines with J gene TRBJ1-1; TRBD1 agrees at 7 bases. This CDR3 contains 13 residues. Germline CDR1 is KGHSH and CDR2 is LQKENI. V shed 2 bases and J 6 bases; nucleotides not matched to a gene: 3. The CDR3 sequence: CASSPGTEPEAFL. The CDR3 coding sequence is TGTGCCAGCTCACCAGGGACAGAACCTGAAGCTTTCCTT.

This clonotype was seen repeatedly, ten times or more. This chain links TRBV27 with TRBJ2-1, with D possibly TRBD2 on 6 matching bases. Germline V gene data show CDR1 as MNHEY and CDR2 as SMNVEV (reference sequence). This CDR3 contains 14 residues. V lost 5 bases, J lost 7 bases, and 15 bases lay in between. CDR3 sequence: CASSVPGLPNEQFF. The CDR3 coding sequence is TGTGCCAGCAGTGTACCGGGACTCCCAAATGAGCAGTTCTTC.

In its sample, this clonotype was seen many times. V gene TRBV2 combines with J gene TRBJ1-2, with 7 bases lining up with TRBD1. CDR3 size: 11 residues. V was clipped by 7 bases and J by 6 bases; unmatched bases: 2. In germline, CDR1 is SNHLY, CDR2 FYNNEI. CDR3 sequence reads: CASNRGNGYTF. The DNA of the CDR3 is TGTGCCAGCAACAGGGGCAATGGCTACACCTTC.

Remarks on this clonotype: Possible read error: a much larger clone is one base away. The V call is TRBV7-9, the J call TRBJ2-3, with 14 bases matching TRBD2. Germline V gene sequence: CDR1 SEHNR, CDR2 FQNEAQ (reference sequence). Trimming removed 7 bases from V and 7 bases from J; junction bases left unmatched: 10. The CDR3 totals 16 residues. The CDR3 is CASNSEGTSGGNTQYF. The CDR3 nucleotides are TGTGCCAGCAACTCCGAAGGGACTAGCGGGGGTAATACGCAGTATTTT. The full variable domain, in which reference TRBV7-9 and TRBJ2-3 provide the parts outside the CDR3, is DTGVSQNPRHKITKRGQNVTFRCDPISEHNRLYWYRQTLGQGPEFLTYFQNEAQLEKSRLLSDRFSAERPKGSFSTLEIQRTEQGDSAMYLCASNSEGTSGGNTQYFGPGTRLTVL.

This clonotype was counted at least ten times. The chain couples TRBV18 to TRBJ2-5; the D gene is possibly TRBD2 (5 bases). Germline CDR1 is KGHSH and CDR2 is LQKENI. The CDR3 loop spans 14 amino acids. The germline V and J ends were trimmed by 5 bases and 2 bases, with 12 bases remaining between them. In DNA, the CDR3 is TGTGCCAGCTCAGACGGGGTTTTACAAGAGACCCAGTACTTC. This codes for CASSDGVLQETQYF.

The CDR3 spells CASSQLPGQRTNEKLFF. The DNA of the CDR3 is TGCGCCAGCAGCCAACTCCCGGGACAGAGAACTAATGAAAAACTGTTTTTT. This rearrangement joins TRBV4-1 to TRBJ1-4, with 7 bases lining up with TRBD1. Trimming cost V 2 bases and J 1 base; bases outside gene matches: 7. The CDR3 contains 17 residues. Germline assignment: CDR1 MGHRA and CDR2 YSYEKL.

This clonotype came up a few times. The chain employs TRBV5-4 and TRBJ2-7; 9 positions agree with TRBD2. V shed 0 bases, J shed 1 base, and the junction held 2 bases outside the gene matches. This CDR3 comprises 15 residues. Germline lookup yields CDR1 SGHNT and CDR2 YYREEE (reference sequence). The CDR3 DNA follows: TGTGCCAGCAGCTTGGGGACTAGCGCTTCCTACGAGCAGTACTTC. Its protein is CASSLGTSASYEQYF.

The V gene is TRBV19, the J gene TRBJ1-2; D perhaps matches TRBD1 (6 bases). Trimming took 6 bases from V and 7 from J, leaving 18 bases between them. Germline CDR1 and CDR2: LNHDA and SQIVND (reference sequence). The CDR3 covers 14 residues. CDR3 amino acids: CASRDRRQAPGYTF. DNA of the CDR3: TGTGCCAGTAGAGACAGAAGACAGGCCCCTGGCTACACCTTC. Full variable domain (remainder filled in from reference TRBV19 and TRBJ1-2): DGGITQSPKYLFRKEGQNVTLSCEQNLNHDAMYWYRQDPGQGLRLIYYSQIVNDFQKGDIAEGYSVSREKKESFPLTVTSAQKNPTAFYLCASRDRRQAPGYTFGSGTRLTVV.